This is a list of T cell receptor beta chains from one sample in a study of immune characterization of retroperitoneal liposarcoma. TCRdb re-derived calls from the PCR reads in MiXCR, one entry per CDR3 protein. In the table there are 9,500 to 11,000 distinct CDR3 sequences, about 29% of which are singletons. The sequenced sample was tumor tissue. These receptors were collected from a male donor with retroperitoneal liposarcoma. The CDR3 runs from the conserved cysteine through the conserved F or W. D genes are given only for firm matches. Clone size is stated in some rows and not others, as once, few, many or a class when expanded.

d_gene,j_gene,abundance,v_gene,CDR3nt,CDR3aa
NA,TRBJ1-6,few,TRBV6-1,TGTGCCAGCAGTGAAGTTCTGCCGGTTCGGTTAGGCTATAATTCACCCCTCCACTTT,CASSEVLPVRLGYNSPLHF
NA,TRBJ2-5,NA,TRBV6-1,TGTGCCAGCAGAAAACAAGGGTTGGAGACCCAGTACTTC,CASRKQGLETQYF
TRBD1,TRBJ2-4,few,TRBV6-1,TGTGCCAGCAGCCCTACAGGGGGCAGGGCCAAAAACATTCAGTACTTC,CASSPTGGRAKNIQYF
NA,TRBJ1-2,few,TRBV6-1,TGTGCCAGTGAACTCGACGGTTCTAACTATGGCTACACCTTC,CASELDGSNYGYTF
NA,TRBJ2-2,few,TRBV11-3,TGTGCCAGCAGCTTCGCCTTTGGGGCGAACACCGGGGAGCTGTTTTTT,CASSFAFGANTGELFF
NA,TRBJ2-3,medium-sized,TRBV6-1,TGTGCCAGCGGAGGGTTAGACGCAGATACGCAGTATTTT,CASGGLDADTQYF
NA,TRBJ2-3,NA,TRBV12-3/TRBV12-4,TGTGCCAGCAGTCCCGGAGGGGGGGATACGCAGTATTTT,CASSPGGGDTQYF
TRBD2,TRBJ2-7,medium-sized,TRBV7-2,TGTGCCAGCAGCTTTCGGAGCGGGGATTACAATGAGCAGTACTTC,CASSFRSGDYNEQYF
TRBD2,TRBJ2-1,NA,TRBV6-6,TGTGCCAGCAGTTACTCTTCTAGCGGGAGTTTCGAGCAGTTCTTC,CASSYSSSGSFEQFF
NA,TRBJ2-7,few,TRBV24-1,TGTGCCACCAGTGAGCCCCAGCGTAGAGTAACCTACGAGCAGTACTTC,CATSEPQRRVTYEQYF
NA,TRBJ2-7,medium-sized,TRBV7-8,TGTGCCAGCAGCTCCCCGGAAGGGTTTCCCGAGCAGTACTTC,CASSSPEGFPEQYF
NA,TRBJ2-1,NA,TRBV12-3/TRBV12-4,TGTGCCAGCAGCCCACCAGCGTCTTTTTACAATGAGCAGTTCTTC,CASSPPASFYNEQFF
TRBD2,TRBJ2-1,NA,TRBV12-3/TRBV12-4,TGTGCCAGCAGCCCTCCCCGGAGCGGGGACCGACATAATGAGCAGTTCTTC,CASSPPRSGDRHNEQFF
NA,TRBJ2-1,many,TRBV6-1,TGTGCCAGCGTGGGGAGTGGGGTCAGGATGAAAAATGAGCAGTTCTTC,CASVGSGVRMKNEQFF
NA,TRBJ1-1,medium-sized,TRBV6-1,TGTGCCAGCAGTGCCCCTGGGACACCGAACACTGAAGCTTTCTTT,CASSAPGTPNTEAFF
NA,TRBJ2-3,many,TRBV6-1,TGTGCCAGCATCCCCGGGTTTTACACAGATACGCAGTATTTT,CASIPGFYTDTQYF
TRBD2,TRBJ2-1,NA,TRBV6-5,TGTGCCAGCAGTTACGGGACTAGCTTCTACGAGCAGTTCTTC,CASSYGTSFYEQFF
TRBD2,TRBJ2-1,NA,TRBV11-1,TGTGCCAGCAGCCGGACTAGCAGAACCTACGAGCAGTTCTTC,CASSRTSRTYEQFF
NA,TRBJ1-1,few,TRBV7-6,TGTGCCAGCAGCTCCAGGGACACTGAAGCTTTCTTT,CASSSRDTEAFF
TRBD1,TRBJ2-7,NA,TRBV12-3/TRBV12-4,TGTGCCAGCACCACCGGGACAGGTTCCTACGAGCAGTACTTC,CASTTGTGSYEQYF
TRBD1,TRBJ2-3,few,TRBV25-1,TGTGCCAGCAGTGACGGGACAGGGAGCACAGATACGCAGTATTTT,CASSDGTGSTDTQYF
TRBD2,TRBJ2-4,NA,TRBV6-1,TGTGCCAGCAGTGAAATTCTAACTAGCGGTTACAATGAGCAGTACTTC,CASSEILTSGYNEQYF
NA,TRBJ1-1,once,TRBV6-5,TGTGCCAGCAGTTACTCGACTGTGGGGACTGAAGCTTTCTTT,CASSYSTVGTEAFF
NA,TRBJ2-1,many,TRBV7-9,TGTGCCACTACGTCCATCTACGAGCAGTTCTTC,CATTSIYEQFF
NA,TRBJ2-3,NA,TRBV6-6,TGTGCCAGCAGTTACTCGGGCGGGGGCGAGGCTACGCAGTATTTT,CASSYSGGGEATQYF
TRBD1,TRBJ2-7,NA,TRBV6-1,TGTGCCAGCAGGCCCTCCGGGACAGGGGGCGAGCAGTACTTC,CASRPSGTGGEQYF
TRBD1,TRBJ2-7,large,TRBV7-2,TGTGCCAGCAGCAGTAGACAGGGCTCCCACGAGCAGTACTTC,CASSSRQGSHEQYF
TRBD2,TRBJ2-7,many,TRBV11-2,TGTGCCAGCAGCCCTAAGAGTAGCGGGAGGGCCCGCGAGCAGTACTTC,CASSPKSSGRAREQYF
NA,TRBJ2-7,few,TRBV4-1,TGCGCCAGCAGCCAGAGCCGGACTTTTAGCTCCTACGAGCAGTACTTC,CASSQSRTFSSYEQYF
NA,TRBJ1-2,NA,TRBV7-6,TGTGCCAGCAGCCCAAAGTGGGGGGGAGAGTATGGCTACACCTTC,CASSPKWGGEYGYTF
NA,TRBJ2-5,medium-sized,TRBV6-1,TGTGCCAGCAGTGCTCTGGGCGGGGTGACCCAGTACTTC,CASSALGGVTQYF
TRBD2,TRBJ2-1,medium-sized,TRBV7-2,TGTGCCAGCAGCTTATATCCTAGCGGGAGGGCCGCCAACGAGCAGTTCTTC,CASSLYPSGRAANEQFF
TRBD1,TRBJ1-2,few,TRBV6-1,TGTGCCAGCAGAAAAACGACAGGGGAGGGTAACTATGGCTACACCTTC,CASRKTTGEGNYGYTF
TRBD2,TRBJ2-2,medium-sized,TRBV12-3/TRBV12-4,TGTGCCAGCAGATTAGCGGGAGGGGGCACCGGGGAGCTGTTTTTT,CASRLAGGGTGELFF
NA,TRBJ1-6,many,TRBV6-1,TGTGCCAGCAGTGAAGCCAAGGGACATAATTCACCCCTCCACTTT,CASSEAKGHNSPLHF
NA,TRBJ2-1,NA,TRBV7-6,TGTGCCAGCAGCTTAGGGTACCAAGAGACCCAGTTCTTC,CASSLGYQETQFF
NA,TRBJ1-5,few,TRBV11-2,TGTGCCAGCAGCCCCGGACGGGGGAGCAATCAGCCCCAGCATTTT,CASSPGRGSNQPQHF
NA,TRBJ2-7,NA,TRBV6-8,TGTGCCAGCACCTCCACTAGCCGGAGCTCCTACGAGCAGTACTTC,CASTSTSRSSYEQYF
NA,TRBJ1-1,NA,TRBV7-3,TGTGCCAGCAGCTTAATGCTAAACACTGAAGCTTTCTTT,CASSLMLNTEAFF
NA,TRBJ1-1,NA,TRBV6-6,TGTGCCAGCAGTTACCGGATCGGGACAAATGAAGCTTTCTTT,CASSYRIGTNEAFF
TRBD2,TRBJ2-1,few,TRBV6-1,TGTGCCAGCAGTCCCGCAGCGGGGGGCTTTAGCTCCTACAATGAGCAGTTCTTC,CASSPAAGGFSSYNEQFF
TRBD2,TRBJ2-1,NA,TRBV6-1,TGTGCCAGCAGTCCTCGGACTAGTAACTACAATGAGCAGTTCTTC,CASSPRTSNYNEQFF
NA,TRBJ1-6,medium-sized,TRBV6-1,TGTGCCAGCACTCGACAGGTGGATTCACCCCTCCACTTT,CASTRQVDSPLHF
NA,TRBJ2-5,medium-sized,TRBV7-6,TGTGCCAGCAGCCAAAATCCGGGTCCCCAGTACTTC,CASSQNPGPQYF
NA,TRBJ2-7,medium-sized,TRBV6-1,TGTGCCAGCAGTCACCGGGACGGGGACTACGAGCAGTACTTC,CASSHRDGDYEQYF
NA,TRBJ2-2,medium-sized,TRBV27,TGTGCCAGCAGTTTGCTATTCGGATCGGGCACCGGGGAGCTGTTTTTT,CASSLLFGSGTGELFF
NA,TRBJ2-2,NA,TRBV6-5,TGTGCCAGCAGGACCCCCGGGGTGGTGAGCACACGTCTGTTTTTT,CASRTPGVVSTRLFF
NA,TRBJ2-1,NA,TRBV7-9,TGTGCCAGCAGCTTAATTCCCAGCACCTACAATGAGCAGTTCTTC,CASSLIPSTYNEQFF
NA,TRBJ1-1,NA,TRBV6-1,TGTGCCAGCAGTTTGGGGGCGGTAGCTTTCTTT,CASSLGAVAFF
TRBD1,TRBJ2-1,NA,TRBV6-1,TGTGCCAGCACCCAACCCGAAGAGACAGGGAAAGAGACCCAGTTCTTC,CASTQPEETGKETQFF
NA,TRBJ2-3,NA,TRBV5-1,TGCGCCAGCAGCTTGGAGGGGAATGTGGATACGCAGTATTTT,CASSLEGNVDTQYF
TRBD1,TRBJ2-3,NA,TRBV6-1,TGTGCCAGCAGAGTGAGACAGGGATCAGATACGCAGTATTTT,CASRVRQGSDTQYF
NA,TRBJ2-1,many,TRBV27,TGTGCCAGCAGTTTAGCGAGGGTTAATGAGCAGTTCTTC,CASSLARVNEQFF
NA,TRBJ1-2,NA,TRBV5-1,TGCGCCAGCACCTTGGAGGGGACACCATACAACTATGGCTACACCTTC,CASTLEGTPYNYGYTF